This is a list of T cell receptor beta chains from one sample in a study of cytomegalovirus exposure and HLA in healthy donors. The data were produced by immunoSEQ multiplex PCR, yet TCRdb's version contains in-frame clones alone and is incomplete. The profile shows some 190,000 clones, around 80% of them singletons. Material: PBMCs. The receptors were sampled from a woman aged 30 to 39 in good health and CMV-seropositive. Both conserved end residues are part of each CDR3. Each record gives: D gene, clone size, V gene, J gene, CDR3 protein, CDR3 DNA. D genes are given only for firm matches. Clone size is shown for a subset of rows, as once, few, many or a class of expanded clone.

D: .; size: .; V: TRBV5-4; J: TRBJ1-1; CDR3: CASSLDQGRTEAFF; DNA: TGTGCCAGCAGCTTGGATCAGGGTAGGACTGAAGCTTTCTTT
D: .; size: .; V: TRBV18; J: TRBJ1-1; CDR3: CASSRLRDTEAFF; DNA: TGTGCCAGCTCCCGCCTTCGGGACACTGAAGCTTTCTTT
D: TRBD2; size: .; V: TRBV13; J: TRBJ2-1; CDR3: CASSQDLAGVFDEQFF; DNA: TGTGCCAGCAGCCAAGACCTAGCGGGGGTATTCGATGAGCAGTTCTTC
D: TRBD1; size: once; V: TRBV5-4; J: TRBJ1-3; CDR3: CASSLGDRVNTIYF; DNA: TGTGCCAGCAGCTTGGGGGACAGGGTGAACACCATATATTTT
D: .; size: .; V: TRBV19; J: TRBJ1-4; CDR3: CASSKRRDDIEKLFF; DNA: TGTGCCAGTAGTAAAAGACGGGATGATATAGAAAAACTGTTTTTT
D: .; size: .; V: TRBV7-9; J: TRBJ1-6; CDR3: CASSLGDRPSSYNSPLHF; DNA: TGTGCCAGCAGCTTAGGCGACAGGCCAAGCTCCTATAATTCACCCCTCCACTTT
D: TRBD1; size: .; V: TRBV2; J: TRBJ2-7; CDR3: CASRHRDRGSYEQYF; DNA: TGTGCCAGCAGACACCGGGACAGGGGCTCCTACGAGCAGTACTTC
D: .; size: .; V: TRBV10-3; J: TRBJ1-1; CDR3: CAISESTGNTEAFF; DNA: TGTGCCATCAGTGAGTCGACTGGGAACACTGAAGCTTTCTTT
D: .; size: .; V: TRBV7-3; J: TRBJ1-2; CDR3: CASSVPGSYGYTF; DNA: TGTGCCAGCAGCGTTCCAGGGTCCTATGGCTACACCTTC
D: TRBD2; size: .; V: TRBV28; J: TRBJ2-7; CDR3: CASSPGTGRGPSSYEQYF; DNA: TGTGCCAGCAGCCCCGGGACTGGGAGGGGACCGAGCTCCTACGAGCAGTACTTC
D: .; size: .; V: TRBV2; J: TRBJ1-2; CDR3: CASRAGGSPYGYTF; DNA: TGTGCCAGCAGAGCGGGGGGGAGCCCCTATGGCTACACCTTC
D: .; size: .; V: TRBV5-6; J: TRBJ1-2; CDR3: CASSLWGDGYTF; DNA: TGTGCCAGCAGCTTGTGGGGAGATGGCTACACCTTC
D: TRBD1; size: .; V: TRBV27; J: TRBJ2-1; CDR3: CASTTRQGAYNEQFF; DNA: TGTGCCAGCACAACTCGACAGGGGGCATACAATGAGCAGTTCTTC
D: TRBD1; size: .; V: TRBV5-1; J: TRBJ1-3; CDR3: CASSSDRASSGNTIYF; DNA: TGCGCCAGCAGCTCGGACAGGGCGAGCTCTGGAAACACCATATATTTT
D: .; size: once; V: TRBV6-5; J: TRBJ1-5; CDR3: CASSRDSRNQPQHF; DNA: TGTGCCAGCAGTCGGGACTCCAGGAATCAGCCCCAGCATTTT
D: TRBD2; size: .; V: TRBV7-2; J: TRBJ2-3; CDR3: CASSLVASGGADTDTQYF; DNA: TGTGCCAGCAGCTTAGTTGCTAGCGGGGGGGCCGACACAGATACGCAGTATTTT
D: .; size: .; V: TRBV4-1; J: TRBJ2-5; CDR3: CASGSQGLRETQYF; DNA: TGCGCCAGCGGGTCTCAGGGTCTCCGAGAGACCCAGTACTTC
D: TRBD1; size: .; V: TRBV7-2; J: TRBJ2-7; CDR3: CASSIGTVAIREQYF; DNA: TGTGCCAGCAGCATTGGGACAGTAGCGATACGCGAGCAGTACTTC
D: .; size: once; V: TRBV7-2; J: TRBJ1-1; CDR3: CASSLTGTNMNTEAFF; DNA: TGTGCCAGCAGCTTAACAGGGACGAACATGAACACTGAAGCTTTCTTT
D: .; size: few; V: TRBV9; J: TRBJ2-7; CDR3: CASSGLGQPYEQYF; DNA: TGTGCCAGCAGCGGACTCGGACAGCCTTACGAGCAGTACTTC
D: .; size: .; V: TRBV6-6; J: TRBJ2-2; CDR3: CASSRRLSNTGELFF; DNA: TGTGCCAGCAGCCGCCGACTCTCGAACACCGGGGAGCTGTTTTTT
D: TRBD2; size: .; V: TRBV4-2; J: TRBJ2-7; CDR3: CASSQARSGGVYEQYF; DNA: TGTGCCAGCAGCCAAGCCCGTAGCGGGGGAGTTTACGAGCAGTACTTC
D: TRBD1; size: few; V: TRBV28; J: TRBJ2-6; CDR3: CASSPPGQGTGANVLTF; DNA: TGTGCCAGCAGTCCCCCGGGACAGGGCACTGGGGCCAACGTCCTGACTTTC
D: .; size: once; V: TRBV27; J: TRBJ1-2; CDR3: CATSPRGNYGYTF; DNA: TGTGCCACTTCCCCTCGGGGTAACTATGGCTACACCTTC
D: .; size: once; V: TRBV19; J: TRBJ2-1; CDR3: CASSIREGGPDNEQFF; DNA: TGTGCCAGTAGTATAAGGGAGGGGGGGCCGGACAATGAGCAGTTCTTC
D: .; size: few; V: TRBV28; J: TRBJ1-2; CDR3: CASSLGQADDYTF; DNA: TGTGCCAGCAGTTTAGGTCAGGCCGATGACTACACCTTC
D: .; size: .; V: TRBV5-8; J: TRBJ2-2; CDR3: CASSFAWGPGELFF; DNA: TGTGCCAGCAGCTTTGCATGGGGGCCCGGGGAGCTGTTTTTT
D: .; size: .; V: TRBV6-5; J: TRBJ2-3; CDR3: CASSYSKGGATDTQYF; DNA: TGTGCCAGCAGTTACTCGAAAGGGGGAGCAACAGATACGCAGTATTTT
D: .; size: .; V: TRBV7-9; J: TRBJ1-4; CDR3: CASSLAGGGEKLFF; DNA: TGTGCCAGCAGCTTAGCCGGGGGGGGCGAAAAACTGTTTTTT
D: TRBD2; size: .; V: TRBV10-3; J: TRBJ2-7; CDR3: CAISGDYYEQYF; DNA: TGTGCCATCAGTGGGGACTATTACGAGCAGTACTTC
D: .; size: .; V: TRBV4-2; J: TRBJ1-6; CDR3: CASSQAHRPNSPLHF; DNA: TGTGCCAGCAGCCAGGCCCACCGCCCCAATTCACCCCTCCACTTT
D: TRBD1; size: .; V: TRBV7-6; J: TRBJ1-5; CDR3: CASSPDRDQPQHF; DNA: TGTGCCAGCAGCCCGGACAGGGATCAGCCCCAGCATTTT
D: TRBD1; size: few; V: TRBV11-2; J: TRBJ1-2; CDR3: CASSQEGDRGNYGYTF; DNA: TGTGCCAGCAGCCAAGAAGGGGACAGGGGAAACTATGGCTACACCTTC
D: .; size: few; V: TRBV6-1; J: TRBJ1-2; CDR3: CASRKTDTYGYTF; DNA: TGTGCCAGCAGGAAGACAGACACCTATGGCTACACCTTC
D: .; size: .; V: TRBV2; J: TRBJ2-4; CDR3: CASREGASYGNIQYF; DNA: TGTGCCAGCAGAGAAGGGGCCTCCTACGGAAACATTCAGTACTTC
D: TRBD2; size: .; V: TRBV7-9; J: TRBJ2-3; CDR3: CASSRGGGPNSRDTQYF; DNA: TGTGCCAGCAGCCGGGGCGGGGGGCCCAACTCGAGAGATACGCAGTATTTT
D: TRBD2; size: .; V: TRBV19; J: TRBJ2-7; CDR3: CASSAGTSGREQYF; DNA: TGTGCCAGTAGTGCCGGGACTAGCGGACGGGAGCAGTACTTC
D: TRBD1; size: .; V: TRBV6-6; J: TRBJ2-7; CDR3: CASRDRAYEQYF; DNA: TGTGCCAGCAGGGACAGGGCCTACGAGCAGTACTTC
D: TRBD2; size: .; V: TRBV4-3; J: TRBJ2-7; CDR3: CASSQEAGAGGHEQYF; DNA: TGCGCCAGCAGCCAAGAGGCGGGAGCGGGGGGACACGAGCAGTACTTC
D: TRBD1; size: few; V: TRBV5-4; J: TRBJ1-1; CDR3: CASSLDWTGGTEAFF; DNA: TGTGCCAGCAGCTTGGATTGGACAGGGGGCACTGAAGCTTTCTTT